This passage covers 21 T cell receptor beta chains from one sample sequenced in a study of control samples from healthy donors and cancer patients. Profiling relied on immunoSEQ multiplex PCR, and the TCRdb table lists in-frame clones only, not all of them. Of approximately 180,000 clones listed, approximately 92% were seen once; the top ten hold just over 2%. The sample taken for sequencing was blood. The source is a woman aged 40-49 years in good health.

The chain's CDR3 is CASSYPTGGPQSQETQYF. DNA of the CDR3: TGTGCCAGCAGCTACCCGACAGGGGGGCCCCAAAGCCAAGAGACCCAGTACTTC. This chain joins TRBV7-6 and TRBJ2-5, with TRBD1 matching 9 bases. After removal of 4 bases from V and 1 base from J, the junction contained 13 bases not matched to a gene. The CDR3 runs to 18 residues. Germline CDR1 SGHVS, CDR2 FNYEAQ.

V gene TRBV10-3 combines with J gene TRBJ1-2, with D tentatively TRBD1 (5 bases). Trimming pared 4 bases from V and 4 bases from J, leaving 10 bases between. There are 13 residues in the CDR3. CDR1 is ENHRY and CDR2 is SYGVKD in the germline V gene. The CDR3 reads CAISGGTSYGYTF. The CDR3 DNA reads TGTGCCATCAGTGGAGGGACTTCCTATGGCTACACCTTC.

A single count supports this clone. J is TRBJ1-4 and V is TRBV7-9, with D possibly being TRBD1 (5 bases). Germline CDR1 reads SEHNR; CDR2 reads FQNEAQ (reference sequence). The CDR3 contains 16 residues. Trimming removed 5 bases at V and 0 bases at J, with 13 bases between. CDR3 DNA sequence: TGTGCCAGCAGCCAGAGGACACTCTCAACTAATGAAAAACTGTTTTTT. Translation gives CASSQRTLSTNEKLFF.

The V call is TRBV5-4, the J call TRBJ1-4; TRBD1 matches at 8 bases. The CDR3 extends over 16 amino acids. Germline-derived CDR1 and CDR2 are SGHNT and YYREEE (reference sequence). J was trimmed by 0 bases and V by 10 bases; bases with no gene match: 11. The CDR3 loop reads CAFKDRVGSTNEKLFF. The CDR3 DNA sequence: TGTGCCTTCAAGGACAGGGTTGGTTCAACTAATGAAAAACTGTTTTTT. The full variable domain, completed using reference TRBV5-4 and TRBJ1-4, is ETGVTQSPTHLIKTRGQQVTLRCSSQSGHNTVSWYQQALGQGPQFIFQYYREEENGRGNFPPRFSGLQFPNYSSELNVNALELDDSALYLCAFKDRVGSTNEKLFFGSGTQLSVL.

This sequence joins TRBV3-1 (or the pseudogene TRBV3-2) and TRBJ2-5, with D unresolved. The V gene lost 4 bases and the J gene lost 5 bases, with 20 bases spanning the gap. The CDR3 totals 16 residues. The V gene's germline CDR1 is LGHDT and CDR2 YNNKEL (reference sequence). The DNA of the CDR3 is TGTGCCAGCAGCCGAGTCACCTCTTTTCTCCGGGAGACCCAGTACTTC. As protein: CASSRVTSFLRETQYF.

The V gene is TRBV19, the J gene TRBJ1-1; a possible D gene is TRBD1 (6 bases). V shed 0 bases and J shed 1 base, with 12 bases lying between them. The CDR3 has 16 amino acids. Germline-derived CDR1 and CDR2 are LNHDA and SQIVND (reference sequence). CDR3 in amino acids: CASSIDSGGANTEAFF. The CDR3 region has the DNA TGTGCCAGTAGTATAGATTCGGGGGGCGCGAACACTGAAGCTTTCTTT.

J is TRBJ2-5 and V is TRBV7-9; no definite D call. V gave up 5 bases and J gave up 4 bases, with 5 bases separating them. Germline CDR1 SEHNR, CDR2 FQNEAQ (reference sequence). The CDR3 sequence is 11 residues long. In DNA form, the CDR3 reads TGTGCCAGCAGCCCTTTAGAGACCCAGTACTTC. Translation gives CASSPLETQYF.

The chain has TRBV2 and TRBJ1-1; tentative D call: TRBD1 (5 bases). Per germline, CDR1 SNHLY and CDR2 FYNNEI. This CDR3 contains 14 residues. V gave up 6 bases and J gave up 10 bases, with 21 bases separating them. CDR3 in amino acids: CASRVVQDILRAFF. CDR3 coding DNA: TGTGCCAGCAGGGTAGTACAGGATATCCTCAGAGCTTTCTTT.

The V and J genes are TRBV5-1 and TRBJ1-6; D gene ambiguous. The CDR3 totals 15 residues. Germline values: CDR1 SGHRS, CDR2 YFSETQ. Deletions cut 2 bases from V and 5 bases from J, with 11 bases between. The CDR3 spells CASSLIGGNNSPLHF. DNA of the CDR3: TGCGCCAGCAGCTTAATAGGTGGGAATAATTCACCCCTCCACTTT.

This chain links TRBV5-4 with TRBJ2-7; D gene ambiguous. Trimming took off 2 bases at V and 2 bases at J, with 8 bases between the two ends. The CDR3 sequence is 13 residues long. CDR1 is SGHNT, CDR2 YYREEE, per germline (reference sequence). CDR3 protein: CASSFPGTYEQYF. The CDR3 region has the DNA TGTGCCAGCAGCTTCCCGGGTACCTACGAGCAGTACTTC.

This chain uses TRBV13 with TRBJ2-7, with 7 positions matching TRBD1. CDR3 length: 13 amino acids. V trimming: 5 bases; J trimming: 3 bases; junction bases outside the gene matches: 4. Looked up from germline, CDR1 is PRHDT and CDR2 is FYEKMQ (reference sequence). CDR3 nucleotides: TGTGCCAGCAGCATCCGGACAGGCTACGAGCAGTACTTC. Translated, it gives CASSIRTGYEQYF.

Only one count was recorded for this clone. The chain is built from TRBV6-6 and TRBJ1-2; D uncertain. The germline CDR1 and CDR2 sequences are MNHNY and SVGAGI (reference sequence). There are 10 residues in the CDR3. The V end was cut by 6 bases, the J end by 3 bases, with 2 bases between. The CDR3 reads CASSHYGYTF. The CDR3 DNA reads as TGTGCCAGCAGCCACTATGGCTACACCTTC.

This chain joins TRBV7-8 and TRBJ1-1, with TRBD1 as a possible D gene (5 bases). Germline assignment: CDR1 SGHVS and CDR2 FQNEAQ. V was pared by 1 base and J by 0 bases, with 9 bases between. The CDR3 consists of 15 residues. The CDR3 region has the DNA TGTGCCAGCAGCTTAGTAGGGGTGATGAACACTGAAGCTTTCTTT. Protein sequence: CASSLVGVMNTEAFF.

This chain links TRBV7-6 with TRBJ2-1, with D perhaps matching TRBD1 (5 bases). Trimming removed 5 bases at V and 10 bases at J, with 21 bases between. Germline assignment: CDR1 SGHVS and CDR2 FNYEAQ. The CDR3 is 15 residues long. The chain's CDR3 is CASSPTMGGAQEQFF. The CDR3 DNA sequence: TGTGCCAGCAGCCCAACCATGGGTGGGGCCCAGGAGCAGTTCTTC.

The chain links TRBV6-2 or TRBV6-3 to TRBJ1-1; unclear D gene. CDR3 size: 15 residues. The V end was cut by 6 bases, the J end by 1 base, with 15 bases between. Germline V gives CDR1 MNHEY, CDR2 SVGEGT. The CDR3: CASSTPARQNTEAFF. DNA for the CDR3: TGTGCCAGCAGCACCCCTGCGAGGCAGAACACTGAAGCTTTCTTT.

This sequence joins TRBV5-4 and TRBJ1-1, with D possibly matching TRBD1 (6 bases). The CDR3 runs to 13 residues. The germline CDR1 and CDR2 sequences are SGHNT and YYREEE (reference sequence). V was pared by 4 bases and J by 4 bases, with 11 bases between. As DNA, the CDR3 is TGTGCCAGCAGCCTAGCAGGGGCCACTGAAGCTTTCTTT. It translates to CASSLAGATEAFF. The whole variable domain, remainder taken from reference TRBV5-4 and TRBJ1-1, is ETGVTQSPTHLIKTRGQQVTLRCSSQSGHNTVSWYQQALGQGPQFIFQYYREEENGRGNFPPRFSGLQFPNYSSELNVNALELDDSALYLCASSLAGATEAFFGQGTRLTVV.

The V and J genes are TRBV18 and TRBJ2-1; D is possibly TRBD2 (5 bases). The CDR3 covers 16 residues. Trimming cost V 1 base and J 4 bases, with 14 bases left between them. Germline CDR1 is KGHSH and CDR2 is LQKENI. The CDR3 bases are TGTGCCAGCTCACCACGCGCTAGCCAACCATACAATGAGCAGTTCTTC. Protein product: CASSPRASQPYNEQFF.

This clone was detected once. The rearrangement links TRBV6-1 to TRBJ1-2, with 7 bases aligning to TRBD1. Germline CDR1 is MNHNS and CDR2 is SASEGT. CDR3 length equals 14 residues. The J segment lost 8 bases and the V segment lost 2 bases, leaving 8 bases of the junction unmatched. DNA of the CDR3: TGTGCCAGCAGTGAACCAGACAGGGCGGGCGGCTACACCTTC. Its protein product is CASSEPDRAGGYTF.

In DNA form, the CDR3 reads TGTGCCAGTAGTCCCTCCCTCCCCAGCCACGAGCAGTACTTC. Its translation is CASSPSLPSHEQYF. This chain joins TRBV19 and TRBJ2-7; D remains unclear. V lost 5 bases, J lost 5 bases, and 16 bases lay in between. The CDR3 extends over 14 amino acids. Germline-derived CDR1 and CDR2 are LNHDA and SQIVND (reference sequence).

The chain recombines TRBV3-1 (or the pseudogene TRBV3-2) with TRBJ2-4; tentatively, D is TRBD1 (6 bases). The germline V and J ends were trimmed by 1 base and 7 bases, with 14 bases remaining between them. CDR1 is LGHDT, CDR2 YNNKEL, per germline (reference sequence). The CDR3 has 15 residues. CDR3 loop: CASSQVSGDINIQYF. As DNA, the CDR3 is TGTGCCAGCAGCCAAGTTTCAGGGGATATCAACATTCAGTACTTC.

The CDR3 loop is CASSLGVGDYGYTF. The CDR3 DNA follows: TGTGCCAGCTCCCTAGGGGTGGGAGATTATGGCTACACCTTC. The chain employs TRBV7-6 and TRBJ1-2; D possibly corresponds to TRBD1 (5 bases). CDR3 length: 14 residues. In germline, CDR1 is SGHVS, CDR2 FNYEAQ. V lost 8 bases, J lost 5 bases, and 18 bases lay in between. The full variable domain, in which reference TRBV7-6 and TRBJ1-2 provide the parts outside the CDR3, is GAGVSQSPRYKVTKRGQDVALRCDPISGHVSLYWYRQALGQGPEFLTYFNYEAQQDKSGLPNDRFSAERPEGSISTLTIQRTEQRDSAMYRCASSLGVGDYGYTFGSGTRLTVV.